This T cell receptor beta chain was sequenced during a study of cytomegalovirus exposure and HLA in healthy donors. V lost 2 bases to trimming and J lost 5 bases, with 12 bases between them. Germline-derived CDR1 and CDR2 are GTSNPN and SVGIG (reference sequence). The CDR3 length is 14 residues. Sequencing used immunoSEQ multiplex PCR; TCRdb keeps in-frame clones, though not all of them. The repertoire holds approximately 97,000 clones, with approximately 93% as singletons. The chain uses TRBV30 and TRBJ1-4; the D gene is possibly TRBD1 (5 bases). The clonotype was recovered from a woman in her 30s in good health and CMV-seropositive. Sequencing was carried out using PBMCs. CDR3 protein: CAWSWGGKNEKLFF. The DNA of the CDR3 is TGTGCCTGGAGTTGGGGGGGTAAGAATGAAAAACTGTTTTTT.